A selection of T cell receptor beta chains follows, all from one sample in a study of blood T cells in healthy people across ages. In TCRdb, the 5' RACE reads were re-called with MiXCR into one record per CDR3 protein. Here the sample spans about 570,000 distinct CDR3 sequences, 27% being singletons. The specimen sequenced was blood. Every receptor here comes from a woman aged 70-85 years in good health. The CDR3 runs from the conserved cysteine through the conserved F or W. The D gene is left open where the match is weak. Some rows have no size entry. The others give once, few or many, or a class for an expanded clone.

v_gene: TRBV7-2
abundance: many
j_gene: TRBJ1-2
d_gene: NA
CDR3aa: CASSSSGTQGVGYTF
CDR3nt: TGTGCCAGCAGCTCTTCCGGGACTCAGGGAGTAGGCTACACCTTC

v_gene: TRBV21-1
abundance: few
j_gene: TRBJ1-2
d_gene: NA
CDR3aa: CASRCEGRMPYGYTF
CDR3nt: TGTGCCAGCAGATGTGAGGGGCGAATGCCCTATGGCTACACCTTC

v_gene: TRBV6-1
abundance: few
j_gene: TRBJ2-4
d_gene: TRBD1
CDR3aa: CASRSQGAGKNIQYF
CDR3nt: TGTGCCAGCAGATCGCAGGGGGCGGGCAAAAACATTCAGTACTTC

v_gene: TRBV4-3
abundance: few
j_gene: TRBJ2-7
d_gene: NA
CDR3aa: CASSQATGPYEQYF
CDR3nt: TGCGCCAGCAGCCAGGCGACAGGACCGTACGAGCAGTACTTC

v_gene: TRBV7-2
abundance: NA
j_gene: TRBJ2-5
d_gene: TRBD2
CDR3aa: CASSLALQLAGTQETQYF
CDR3nt: TGTGCCAGCAGCTTAGCGCTCCAACTAGCGGGGACCCAAGAGACCCAGTACTTC

v_gene: TRBV7-2
abundance: NA
j_gene: TRBJ1-2
d_gene: NA
CDR3aa: CASSLVGQNYGYTF
CDR3nt: TGTGCCAGCAGCTTAGTGGGGCAAAACTATGGCTACACCTTC

v_gene: TRBV19
abundance: few
j_gene: TRBJ1-2
d_gene: NA
CDR3aa: CASTAWERSYGYTF
CDR3nt: TGTGCCAGTACGGCGTGGGAGCGAAGCTATGGCTACACCTTC

v_gene: TRBV5-1
abundance: few
j_gene: TRBJ1-4
d_gene: NA
CDR3aa: CASSLAEGGQNEKLFF
CDR3nt: TGCGCCAGCAGCTTGGCCGAGGGAGGACAGAATGAAAAACTGTTTTTT

v_gene: TRBV4-3
abundance: NA
j_gene: TRBJ1-4
d_gene: NA
CDR3aa: CASSQGTGADREKLFF
CDR3nt: TGCGCCAGCAGCCAAGGTACCGGGGCAGATCGGGAAAAACTGTTTTTT

v_gene: TRBV6-2/TRBV6-3
abundance: few
j_gene: TRBJ2-3
d_gene: NA
CDR3aa: CASTSGDTQYF
CDR3nt: TGTGCCAGCACTTCAGGGGATACGCAGTATTTT

v_gene: TRBV4-3
abundance: NA
j_gene: TRBJ1-2
d_gene: TRBD1
CDR3aa: CASSPETGVNYGYTF
CDR3nt: TGCGCCAGCAGCCCTGAGACAGGGGTCAACTATGGCTACACCTTC

v_gene: TRBV2
abundance: few
j_gene: TRBJ2-3
d_gene: NA
CDR3aa: CASSELRDTQYF
CDR3nt: TGTGCCAGCAGTGAACTTCGGGATACGCAGTATTTT

v_gene: TRBV7-9
abundance: NA
j_gene: TRBJ1-1
d_gene: NA
CDR3aa: CASSLAPSTEAFF
CDR3nt: TGTGCCAGCAGCTTGGCACCCTCCACTGAAGCTTTCTTT

v_gene: TRBV9
abundance: few
j_gene: TRBJ2-3
d_gene: TRBD2
CDR3aa: CASSVAPLASDTQYF
CDR3nt: TGTGCCAGCAGCGTAGCCCCACTAGCGTCAGATACGCAGTATTTT

v_gene: TRBV9
abundance: NA
j_gene: TRBJ2-7
d_gene: TRBD1
CDR3aa: CASSAGQGRISQYF
CDR3nt: TGTGCCAGCAGCGCCGGACAGGGCAGGATTTCGCAGTACTTC

v_gene: TRBV12-3/TRBV12-4
abundance: few
j_gene: TRBJ1-1
d_gene: NA
CDR3aa: CASRMSSGTEAFF
CDR3nt: TGTGCCAGCAGGATGAGCTCGGGCACTGAAGCTTTCTTT

v_gene: TRBV10-3
abundance: few
j_gene: TRBJ2-7
d_gene: TRBD1
CDR3aa: CAISELVGTGAHEQYF
CDR3nt: TGTGCCATCAGTGAGTTGGTCGGGACAGGGGCCCACGAGCAGTACTTC

v_gene: TRBV5-1
abundance: NA
j_gene: TRBJ1-1
d_gene: NA
CDR3aa: CASSLAGNTGAFF
CDR3nt: TGCGCCAGCAGCTTGGCCGGAAACACTGGAGCTTTCTTT

v_gene: TRBV13
abundance: few
j_gene: TRBJ2-5
d_gene: NA
CDR3aa: CASSLSDGSAASETQYF
CDR3nt: TGTGCCAGCAGCTTAAGCGATGGTAGCGCGGCCAGTGAGACCCAGTACTTC